This T cell receptor beta chain was captured in a study of blood T cell dynamics during melanoma immunotherapy. On the study more broadly: Standard first-line treatment here was pembrolizumab or nivolumab plus ipilimumab in metastatic melanoma. Study results and caveats: It remained unknown if the driving T cell clones were melanoma-specific.

Specified time point: pre-treatment baseline. Blood was drawn before treatment and at week 3 after checkpoint blockade. No patient had earlier systemic cancer treatment, concurrent immunosuppressants, or another active cancer. From germline, CDR1 is MNHEY and CDR2 SVGAGI. Trimming removed 8 bases from V and 2 bases from J, with 13 bases in between. The CDR3 runs to 13 residues. Concerning this clone: Its antigen is currently unknown.

TCRdb's copy holds only in-frame clones and misses some; the assay was immunoSEQ multiplex PCR. The data show some 10,000 clones, around 86% seen once. The source of this sequence is a human donor with melanoma. This sample comprised blood, obtained from a patient treated with checkpoint blockade. The V call is TRBV6-5, the J call TRBJ2-7; a possible D gene is TRBD1 (6 bases). The CDR3 coding sequence is TGTGCCAGCCGGATACAGGGTACCTACGAGCAGTACTTC. This gives the protein CASRIQGTYEQYF.